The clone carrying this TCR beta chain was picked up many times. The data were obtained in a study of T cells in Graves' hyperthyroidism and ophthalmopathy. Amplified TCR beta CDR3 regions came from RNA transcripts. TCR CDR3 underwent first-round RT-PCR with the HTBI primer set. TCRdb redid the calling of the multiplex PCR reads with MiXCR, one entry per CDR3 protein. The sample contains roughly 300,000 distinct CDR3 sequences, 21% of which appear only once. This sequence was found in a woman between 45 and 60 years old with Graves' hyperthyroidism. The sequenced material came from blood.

The chain's CDR3 is CASYSSGEQTQYF. The CDR3 DNA follows: TGTGCCAGCTACTCCTCGGGAGAACAGACCCAGTACTTC. This chain uses TRBV28 with TRBJ2-5, with D perhaps TRBD2 (6 bases). Per germline, CDR1 MDHEN and CDR2 SYDVKM. This CDR3 contains 13 residues. V lost 8 bases to trimming and J lost 6 bases, with 16 bases between them. Together with reference TRBV28 and TRBJ2-5, the CDR3 gives the full variable domain: DVKVTQSSRYLVKRTGEKVFLECVQDMDHENMFWYRQDPGLGLRLIYFSYDVKMKEKGDIPEGYSVSREKKERFSLILESASTNQTSMYLCASYSSGEQTQYFGPGTRLLVL.